This T cell receptor beta chain derives from a study of CD8+CD57+ T cells in acquired aplastic anemia. Study-wide background: Sorted CD4+ and CD8+ cells yielded DNA averaging approximately 3.5 ug.

The CDR3 runs to 15 residues. The V end lost 5 bases, the J end lost 0 bases, and 12 bases lay between the germline ends. Germline CDR1 reads SGHRS; CDR2 reads YFSETQ. CDR3 and TCR beta VDJ profiling relied on a genomic DNA template. A single record per CDR3 protein comes from TCRdb applying MiXCR to the reads. The top ten clones hold approximately 0.82% of a sample with hundreds of thousands of distinct CDR3 sequences, about a third of them seen once. Patients chosen for sequencing had CD8+CD57+ cells that had expanded, as shown by flow cytometry. There was no therapy given to any patient before the blood sampling took place. Whole-study results and caveats: Controls did not differ significantly from patients in CD8+ Simpson's diversity. Sharing between patients and controls was observed for twenty-nine CD8+ CDR3 sequences.

As to this clonotype: Its target is unknown.

Sample: sorted CD4+, CD8+, or CD8+CD57+ T cells (not recorded which) from PBMCs. This sequence joins TRBV5-1 and TRBJ2-1; D unclear. The source of this sequence is a human donor with aplastic anemia. CDR3 in amino acids: CASRFERSSYNEQFF. The CDR3, as DNA: TGCGCCAGCAGGTTCGAAAGGAGCTCCTACAATGAGCAGTTCTTC.